The T cell receptor beta chain described here comes from a study of shared clonotypes between healthy human individuals. V lost 1 base and J 7 bases, leaving 8 bases between the germline ends. Per the germline V gene, CDR1 is SEHNR and CDR2 is FQNEAQ (reference sequence). The CDR3 runs 12 residues. The table came from immunoSEQ multiplex PCR; TCRdb's copy has only in-frame clones and leaves some out. Of around 79,000 clones listed, about 64% are singletons. The TCR was taken from a man younger than 45 in good health. The chain recombines TRBV7-9 with TRBJ2-7, with D unresolved. Sample: memory CD8+ T cells sorted from blood. Described subset: CD45RO+ cells pooled with CCR7-negative TemRA cells. CDR3 bases: TGTGCCAGCAGCTTAGGGATGGAAGAGCAGTACTTC. Residues: CASSLGMEEQYF.